These T cell receptor beta chains were read from a single sample in a study of response to subunit inactivated influenza vaccine. TCRdb re-derived calls from the RT-PCR reads in MiXCR, one entry per CDR3 protein. The top ten clones hold roughly a tenth of a sample with around 530,000 distinct CDR3 sequences, approximately 12% of them seen once. This specimen consisted of PBMCs from blood, obtained on the day of vaccination. These receptor sequences come from a man aged 45 to 65 who received an inactivated influenza vaccine. Both conserved end residues are part of each CDR3. A D gene is named only where the DNA matches it firmly. Clone size is given for some rows only: seen once, a few or many times, or a class if the clone is expanded.

V	size	J	D	CDR3	DNA
TRBV29-1	few	TRBJ2-5	TRBD2	CSAAPGLAGVRGRETQYF	TGCAGCGCCGCCCCAGGACTAGCGGGAGTCCGGGGTCGAGAGACCCAGTACTTC
TRBV29-1	many	TRBJ2-3	-	CSVRNTDTQYF	TGCAGCGTGCGAAACACAGATACGCAGTATTTT
TRBV3-1	many	TRBJ2-1	TRBD1	CASSDLMGQGAEQFF	TGTGCCAGCAGTGACCTGATGGGACAGGGAGCTGAGCAGTTCTTC
TRBV5-5	-	TRBJ2-4	TRBD1	CASSLSGTENIQYF	TGTGCCAGCAGCTTATCTGGGACAGAAAACATTCAGTACTTC
TRBV29-1	few	TRBJ1-2	-	CGQLAQDNYGYTF	TGCGGACAGCTAGCACAGGACAACTATGGCTACACCTTC
TRBV6-5	-	TRBJ2-1	-	CASSYQALYNEQFF	TGTGCCAGCAGTTACCAGGCCCTATACAATGAGCAGTTCTTC
TRBV28	many	TRBJ1-1	-	CASILGDPNTEAFF	TGTGCCAGCATCCTGGGGGACCCCAACACTGAAGCTTTCTTT
TRBV12-3/TRBV12-4	few	TRBJ1-5	TRBD1	CASSLDSDRVRQPQHF	TGTGCCAGCAGTTTAGACTCGGACAGGGTTCGTCAGCCCCAGCATTTT
TRBV5-6	-	TRBJ1-1	-	CASSSSGYLNTEAFF	TGTGCCAGCAGCTCCAGCGGCTACCTGAACACTGAAGCTTTCTTT
TRBV28	many	TRBJ1-1	-	CASSSIDTYEAFF	TGTGCCAGCAGTTCCATAGACACTTATGAGGCTTTCTTT
TRBV6-5	-	TRBJ2-1	TRBD2	CASSYSTGGLNEQFF	TGTGCCAGCAGTTACTCCACGGGAGGCCTCAATGAGCAGTTCTTC
TRBV7-2	-	TRBJ2-1	-	CASSLAVRNEQFF	TGTGCCAGCAGCTTAGCAGTCAGGAATGAGCAGTTCTTC
TRBV27	few	TRBJ2-3	-	CASSFGGIPPATDTQYF	TGTGCCAGCAGTTTTGGGGGGATCCCCCCGGCGACAGATACGCAGTATTTT
TRBV20-1	-	TRBJ2-1	-	CSVLDPHNEQFF	TGCAGTGTCCTGGACCCACACAATGAGCAGTTCTTC
TRBV20-1	-	TRBJ1-1	-	CSARAETMNTEAFF	TGCAGTGCTAGAGCAGAGACCATGAACACTGAAGCTTTCTTT
TRBV11-2	many	TRBJ2-7	-	CASSLDPRTRGDF	TGTGCCAGCAGCTTAGATCCCCGAACTAGGGGGGACTTC
TRBV5-1	-	TRBJ2-2	TRBD1	CASSSIQGAPNTGELFF	TGCGCCAGCAGCTCGATACAGGGGGCACCTAACACCGGGGAGCTGTTTTTT
TRBV4-2	few	TRBJ2-7	-	CASSQEIAYEQYF	TGTGCCAGCAGCCAAGAAATCGCCTACGAGCAGTACTTC
TRBV4-2	-	TRBJ2-7	-	CASSQGTIRDTSSYEQYF	TGTGCCAGCAGCCAAGGTACGATCCGGGACACGAGCTCCTACGAGCAGTACTTC
TRBV2	-	TRBJ2-3	-	CASIRLAPTDTQYF	TGTGCCAGCATACGTCTGGCGCCCACAGATACGCAGTATTTT
TRBV6-5	many	TRBJ2-5	-	CASSYGETQYF	TGTGCCAGCAGTTACGGAGAGACCCAGTACTTC
TRBV9	many	TRBJ2-2	TRBD2	CASSPSGRGDGELFF	TGTGCCAGCAGCCCGAGCGGGAGAGGGGACGGGGAGCTGTTTTTT
TRBV20-1	few	TRBJ2-1	TRBD2	CSAVKGRGVTYNEQFF	TGCAGTGCCGTCAAAGGACGGGGGGTCACCTACAATGAGCAGTTCTTC
TRBV11-2	-	TRBJ2-1	TRBD2	CASSSGTSTNEQFF	TGTGCCAGCAGCTCCGGGACTAGCACGAATGAGCAGTTCTTC
TRBV12-3/TRBV12-4	few	TRBJ2-1	TRBD2	CASRGLAGNSYNEQFF	TGTGCCAGCAGAGGACTAGCGGGGAACTCCTACAATGAGCAGTTCTTC
TRBV7-8	-	TRBJ2-4	-	CASSLARVRSGNIQYF	TGTGCCAGCAGCTTAGCTCGGGTGCGGAGTGGAAACATTCAGTACTTC
TRBV4-1	few	TRBJ1-5	TRBD1	CASSLFATGENRQPQHF	TGCGCCAGCAGCCTCTTCGCGACAGGGGAAAACAGACAGCCCCAGCATTTT
TRBV6-2/TRBV6-3	-	TRBJ2-5	-	CASSYRWGTETQYF	TGTGCCAGCAGTTACAGGTGGGGGACAGAGACCCAGTACTTC
TRBV29-1	-	TRBJ2-3	TRBD2	CSVGISGGDTQYF	TGCAGCGTTGGTATTAGCGGGGGAGATACGCAGTATTTT
TRBV11-2	-	TRBJ2-7	-	CASSLGQAETYEQYF	TGTGCCAGCAGCTTAGGGCAGGCTGAAACCTACGAGCAGTACTTC
TRBV6-1	few	TRBJ1-6	-	CASSDLWDSPLHF	TGTGCCAGCAGTGACCTATGGGATTCACCCCTCCACTTT